These T cell receptor beta chains were read from a single sample in a study of graft-versus-host responses after intestinal transplantation. Their recognized antigens are unknown. Measured with immunoSEQ multiplex PCR; TCRdb has only the in-frame clones, and not every one. The top ten hold 0.15% to 0.2% of the sample, which has tens of thousands of clones, 94% seen once. The material sequenced was unstimulated CD4+ T cells sorted from spleen or lymph node cells, taken before transplant. These receptors all come from a human donor who was the organ donor for an intestinal transplant. Each CDR3 is given with its conserved first and last residue. Fields, in order: J gene, V gene, clone size, D gene, CDR3 DNA, CDR3 protein. A D gene is named only where the DNA matches it firmly. Clone size, where shown, is once, few, many, or a class for clones that have expanded.

>TRBJ2-7|TRBV18|NA|NA
TGTGCCAGCTCACCGGGACACTCCTACGAGCAGTACTTC
CASSPGHSYEQYF
>TRBJ2-2|TRBV30|NA|TRBD1
TGTGCCTGGATAAATGGGAGGACAGGGCGTTCGGGGGAGCTGTTTTTT
CAWINGRTGRSGELFF
>TRBJ2-3|TRBV5-1|NA|TRBD1
TGCGCCAGCAGCTTCGTCACAGGGGCGCCGGATACGCAGTATTTT
CASSFVTGAPDTQYF
>TRBJ2-7|TRBV28|NA|TRBD1
TGTGCCATTGTCGACCGACAGGGCTCCTACGAGCAGTACTTC
CAIVDRQGSYEQYF
>TRBJ2-6|TRBV7-9|once|TRBD1
TGTGCCAGCAGCTCCGTTTTGGGACAGGGTTTCTCTGGGGCCAACGTCCTGACTTTC
CASSSVLGQGFSGANVLTF
>TRBJ2-7|TRBV6-6|NA|NA
TGTGCCAGCAGTTACACTCGGGCAGGGAGTGAGCAGTACTTC
CASSYTRAGSEQYF
>TRBJ1-2|TRBV6-1|NA|TRBD1
TGTGCCAGCAGTCGACAGGGGTCCAGCTATGGCTACACCTTC
CASSRQGSSYGYTF
>TRBJ2-5|TRBV25-1|NA|NA
TGTGCCAGCAGTCTCGCGGGGCAAGGGACCCAGTACTTC
CASSLAGQGTQYF
>TRBJ1-3|TRBV11-2|NA|NA
TGTGCCAGCAGACAGGACAGCTTAAACGAAAACACCATATATTTT
CASRQDSLNENTIYF
>TRBJ1-2|TRBV9|NA|NA
TGTGCCAGCAGCGCCGCCTTCGAACAGCGGAAAGGCTACACCTTC
CASSAAFEQRKGYTF
>TRBJ1-5|TRBV19|NA|NA
TGTGCCAGTAGTATAGACATCTATAGCAATCAGCCCCAGCATTTT
CASSIDIYSNQPQHF
>TRBJ1-2|TRBV14|NA|NA
TGTGCCAGCAGCGCCAGGGGACGTGGCTACACCTTC
CASSARGRGYTF
>TRBJ1-2|TRBV11-2|NA|NA
TGTGCCAGCAGCTTAGACAGGGGCCCCTATGGCTACACCTTC
CASSLDRGPYGYTF
>TRBJ1-2|TRBV28|NA|NA
TGTGCCAGCAGTTGGGATAACTATGGCTACACCTTC
CASSWDNYGYTF